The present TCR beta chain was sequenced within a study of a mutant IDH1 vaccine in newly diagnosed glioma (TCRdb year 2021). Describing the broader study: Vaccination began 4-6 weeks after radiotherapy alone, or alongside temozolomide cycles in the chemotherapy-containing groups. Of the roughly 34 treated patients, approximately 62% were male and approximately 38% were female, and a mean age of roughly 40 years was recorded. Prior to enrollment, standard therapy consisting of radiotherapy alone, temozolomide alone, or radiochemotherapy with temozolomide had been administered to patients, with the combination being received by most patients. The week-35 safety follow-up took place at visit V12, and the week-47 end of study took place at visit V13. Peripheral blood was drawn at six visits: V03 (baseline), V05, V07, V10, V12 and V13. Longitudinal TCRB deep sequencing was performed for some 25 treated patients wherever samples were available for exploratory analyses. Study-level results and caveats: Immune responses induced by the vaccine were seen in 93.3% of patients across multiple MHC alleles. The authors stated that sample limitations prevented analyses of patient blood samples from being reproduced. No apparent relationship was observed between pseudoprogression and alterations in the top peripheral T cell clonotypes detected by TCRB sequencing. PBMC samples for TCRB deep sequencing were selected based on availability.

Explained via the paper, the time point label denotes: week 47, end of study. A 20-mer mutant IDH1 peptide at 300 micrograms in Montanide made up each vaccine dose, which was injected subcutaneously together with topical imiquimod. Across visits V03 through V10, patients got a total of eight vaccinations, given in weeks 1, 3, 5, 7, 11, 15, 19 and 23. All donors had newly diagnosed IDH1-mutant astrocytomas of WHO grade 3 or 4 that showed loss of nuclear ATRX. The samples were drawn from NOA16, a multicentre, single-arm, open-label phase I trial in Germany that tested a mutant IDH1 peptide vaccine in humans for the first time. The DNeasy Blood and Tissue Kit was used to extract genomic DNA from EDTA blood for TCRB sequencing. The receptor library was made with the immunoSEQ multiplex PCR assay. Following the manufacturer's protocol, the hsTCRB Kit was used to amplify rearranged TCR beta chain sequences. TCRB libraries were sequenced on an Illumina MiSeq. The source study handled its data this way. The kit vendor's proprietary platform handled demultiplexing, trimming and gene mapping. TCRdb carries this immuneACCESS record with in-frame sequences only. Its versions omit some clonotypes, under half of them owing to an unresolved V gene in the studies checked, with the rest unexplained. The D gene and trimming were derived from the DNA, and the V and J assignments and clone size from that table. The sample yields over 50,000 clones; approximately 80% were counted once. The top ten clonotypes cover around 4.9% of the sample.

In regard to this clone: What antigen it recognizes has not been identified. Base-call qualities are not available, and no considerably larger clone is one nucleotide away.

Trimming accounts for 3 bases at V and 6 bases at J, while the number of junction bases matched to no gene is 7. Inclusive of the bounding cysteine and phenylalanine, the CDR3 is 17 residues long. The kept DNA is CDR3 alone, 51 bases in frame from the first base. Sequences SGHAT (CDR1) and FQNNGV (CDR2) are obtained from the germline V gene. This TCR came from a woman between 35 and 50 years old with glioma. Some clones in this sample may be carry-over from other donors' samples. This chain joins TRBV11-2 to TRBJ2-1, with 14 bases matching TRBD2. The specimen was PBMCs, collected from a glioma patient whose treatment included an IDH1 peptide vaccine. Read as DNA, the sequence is TGTGCCAGCAGCTTGACGACTAGCGGGGGGGCCCCCAATGAGCAGTTCTTC. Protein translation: CASSLTTSGGAPNEQFF.